This T cell receptor (beta chain) was observed in a study of blood T cell repertoires in COVID-19. Original analysis: Cell counts per sample came from amplifying reference gene primers. Assay used: immunoSEQ multiplex PCR; TCRdb lists only in-frame clones, some missing. V, J and clone size reflect that table, while D and trimming were determined from the DNA. The table has about 220,000 clones, around 89% seen once. This clone turned up a few times. Other DNA sequences in the sample encode the same CDR3. The CDR3 contains 16 residues. Germline V gene lookup returns CDR1 SGHRS and CDR2 YFSETQ. The V and J ends lost 0 bases and 0 bases respectively, with 9 bases between them.

The chain is built from TRBV5-1 and TRBJ2-2, with a tentative D call TRBD2 (5 bases). This sequence was found in a woman in her late teens or twenties in a cohort exposed to, infected with or recovered from COVID-19 (not recorded which). Sequenced: PBMCs or T cells enriched from blood (not recorded which). CDR3 bases: TGCGCCAGCAGCTTGGCGGGAACGGCGAACACCGGGGAGCTGTTTTTT. As protein: CASSLAGTANTGELFF.